Following are 8 T cell receptor beta chains from one sample sequenced in a study of cytomegalovirus exposure and HLA in healthy donors (TCRdb year 2017). Library generation was performed with the immunoSEQ multiplex PCR assay. For the multiplex PCR, a mixture combining 60 forward primers for TCR Vbeta segments and 13 reverse primers for TCR Jbeta segments was used. TCRdb provides this immuneACCESS table in a form limited to in-frame rearrangements. Some clones are lacking; in checked studies, under half of them reflect an unresolved V gene, and why the rest are absent is not known. This sample holds about 120,000 clones; approximately 15% were observed only once. The ten top clones hold 1.9% of the sample. Sequencing input: PBMCs. These receptor sequences come from a woman under 30 in good health and CMV-seronegative.

This clone has a handful of counts. Here the CDR3 reads CASSWQRSPRPYEQYF. CDR3 coding DNA: TGTGCCAGCAGTTGGCAGAGGTCCCCCCGACCCTACGAGCAGTACTTC. V and J are TRBV28 and TRBJ2-7; unclear D gene. The germline CDR1 and CDR2 sequences are MDHEN and SYDVKM. V lost 4 bases and J 2 bases, leaving 18 bases between the germline ends. The CDR3 length is 16 residues. The variable domain in full, completed from reference TRBV28 and TRBJ2-7, reads DVKVTQSSRYLVKRTGEKVFLECVQDMDHENMFWYRQDPGLGLRLIYFSYDVKMKEKGDIPEGYSVSREKKERFSLILESASTNQTSMYLCASSWQRSPRPYEQYFGPGTRLTVT.

A few counts support this clone. The rearrangement joins TRBV19 to TRBJ1-1; D is ambiguous. CDR3 size: 14 residues. Trimming cost V 7 bases and J 0 bases, with 12 bases left between them. Germline V gene data show CDR1 as LNHDA and CDR2 as SQIVND (reference sequence). CDR3 DNA sequence: TGTGCCAGTACAGGCAGGCCATTGAACACTGAAGCTTTCTTT. Translation gives CASTGRPLNTEAFF.

This clone was found a few times. The CDR3 bases are TGTGCCAGCAGTGCACTAGCGGGGGGGGCAGATACGCAGTATTTT. Protein: CASSALAGGADTQYF. The V gene is TRBV6-1, the J gene TRBJ2-3; 13 bases are shared with TRBD2. CDR1 is MNHNS, CDR2 SASEGT, per germline. Trimming took 4 bases from V and 4 from J; bases not matched to a gene: 2. There are 15 residues in the CDR3.

V usage is TRBV11-2 and J usage is TRBJ2-1; 7 bases are shared with TRBD2. The J segment lost 8 bases and the V segment lost 5 bases, leaving 3 bases of the junction unmatched. The germline V gene has CDR1 SGHAT and CDR2 FQNNGV. This CDR3 contains 12 residues. The CDR3 DNA reads TGTGCCAGCAGCGTCGCGGGGGATGAGCAGTTCTTC. It yields the protein CASSVAGDEQFF.

This clone showed up just a few times. The J gene is TRBJ1-5, the V gene TRBV28; no clear D. Between the trimmed V and J ends, which lost 11 bases and 0 bases, there was a span of 14 bases. CDR3 length: 14 residues. Germline CDR1 reads MDHEN; CDR2 reads SYDVKM. The CDR3 DNA follows: TGTGCCGCGCAGAGCGCTTATAGCAATCAGCCCCAGCATTTT. Translating gives CAAQSAYSNQPQHF.

CDR3 nucleotide sequence: TGCGCCAGCAGCCCACAACCGGGACAGGGGGCGAACACCATATATTTT. This codes for CASSPQPGQGANTIYF. The chain employs TRBV5-1 and TRBJ1-3; 12 bases agree with TRBD1. J lost 7 bases, V lost 4 bases, and 9 bases had no gene match. The CDR3 loop spans 16 amino acids. Looked up from germline, CDR1 is SGHRS and CDR2 is YFSETQ.

This clone has more than one count but fewer than ten. V is TRBV15 and J is TRBJ2-1; possible D gene TRBD2, 5 bases. Trimming cost V 4 bases and J 6 bases, with 22 bases left between them. Germline V CDR1 and CDR2: LNHNV, YYDKDF (reference sequence). CDR3 length: 17 amino acids. In nucleotides, the CDR3 is TGTGCCACCAGCACAGATGGAGGTGTCTTAACCGGCAATGAGCAGTTCTTC. Its translation: CATSTDGGVLTGNEQFF.

In its sample, this clone was seen a few times. This chain uses TRBV5-1 with TRBJ1-1; D possibly corresponds to TRBD1 (5 bases). Trimming left V 4 bases short and J 2 bases short, with 21 bases between. Germline V gives CDR1 SGHRS, CDR2 YFSETQ. The CDR3 loop spans 17 amino acids. This chain's CDR3 is CASSPREGRTRNTEAFF. The DNA for the CDR3 is TGCGCCAGCAGCCCCAGGGAGGGTCGTACCCGAAACACTGAAGCTTTCTTT.